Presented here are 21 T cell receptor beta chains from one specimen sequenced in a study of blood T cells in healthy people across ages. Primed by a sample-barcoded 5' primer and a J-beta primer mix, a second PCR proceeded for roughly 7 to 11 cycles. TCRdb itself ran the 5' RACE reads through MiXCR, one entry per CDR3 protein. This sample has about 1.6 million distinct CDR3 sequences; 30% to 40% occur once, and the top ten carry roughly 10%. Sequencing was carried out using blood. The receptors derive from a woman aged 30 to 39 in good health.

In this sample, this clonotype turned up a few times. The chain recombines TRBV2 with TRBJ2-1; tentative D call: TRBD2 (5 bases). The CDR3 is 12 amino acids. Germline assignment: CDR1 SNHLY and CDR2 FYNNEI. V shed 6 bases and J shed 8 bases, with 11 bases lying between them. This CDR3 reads CASREAPDEQFF. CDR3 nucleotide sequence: TGTGCCAGCAGGGAGGCCCCAGATGAGCAGTTCTTC.

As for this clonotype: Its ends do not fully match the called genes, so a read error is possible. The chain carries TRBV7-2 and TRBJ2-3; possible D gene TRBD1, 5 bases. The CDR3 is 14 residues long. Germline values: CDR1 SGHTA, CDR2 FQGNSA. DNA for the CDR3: TGTGCCAGCAGCTTAGATGGTCTAGGGGATACGCGGTATTTT. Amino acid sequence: CASSLDGLGDTRYF.

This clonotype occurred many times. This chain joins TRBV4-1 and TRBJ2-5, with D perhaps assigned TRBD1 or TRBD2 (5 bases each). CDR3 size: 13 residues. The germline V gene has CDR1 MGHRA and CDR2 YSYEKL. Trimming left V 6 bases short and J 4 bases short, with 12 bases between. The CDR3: CASSRGRIETQYF. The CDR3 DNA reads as TGCGCCAGCAGTCGGGGACGAATAGAGACCCAGTACTTC.

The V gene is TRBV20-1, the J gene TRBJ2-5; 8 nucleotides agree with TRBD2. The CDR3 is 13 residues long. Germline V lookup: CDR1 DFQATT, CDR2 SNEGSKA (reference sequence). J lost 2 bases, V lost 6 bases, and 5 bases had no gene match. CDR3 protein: CSATSGVQETQYF. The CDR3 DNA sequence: TGCAGTGCAACTAGCGGAGTGCAAGAGACCCAGTACTTC.

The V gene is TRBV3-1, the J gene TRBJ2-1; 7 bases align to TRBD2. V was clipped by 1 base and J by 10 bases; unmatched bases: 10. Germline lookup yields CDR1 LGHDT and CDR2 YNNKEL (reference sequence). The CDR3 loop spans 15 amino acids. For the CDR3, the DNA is TGTGCCAGCAGCCAAGGGAGACTAGCAAGTAACGAGCAGTTCTTC. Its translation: CASSQGRLASNEQFF.

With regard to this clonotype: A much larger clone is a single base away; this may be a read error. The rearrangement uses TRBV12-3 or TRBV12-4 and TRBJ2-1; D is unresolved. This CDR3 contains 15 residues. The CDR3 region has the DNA TGTACCAGCAGTTTAGGGATTAGCTCCTACAATGAGCAGTTCTTC. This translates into CTSSLGISSYNEQFF.

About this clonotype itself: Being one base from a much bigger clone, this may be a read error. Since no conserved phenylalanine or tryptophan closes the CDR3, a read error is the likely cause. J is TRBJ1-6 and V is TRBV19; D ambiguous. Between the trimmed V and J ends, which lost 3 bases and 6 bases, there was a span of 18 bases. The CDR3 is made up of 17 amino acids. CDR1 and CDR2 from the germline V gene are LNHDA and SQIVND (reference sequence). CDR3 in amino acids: CASSISPDGRLNSPLHL. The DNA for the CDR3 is TGTGCCAGTAGTATTTCACCTGACGGACGTCTTAATTCACCCCTCCACTTG.

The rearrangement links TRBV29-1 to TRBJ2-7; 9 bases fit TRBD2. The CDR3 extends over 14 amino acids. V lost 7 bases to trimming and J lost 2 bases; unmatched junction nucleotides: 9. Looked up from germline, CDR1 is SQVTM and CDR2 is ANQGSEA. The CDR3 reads CSAGASGVTYEQYF. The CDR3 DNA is TGCAGCGCTGGGGCTAGCGGGGTCACCTACGAGCAGTACTTC.

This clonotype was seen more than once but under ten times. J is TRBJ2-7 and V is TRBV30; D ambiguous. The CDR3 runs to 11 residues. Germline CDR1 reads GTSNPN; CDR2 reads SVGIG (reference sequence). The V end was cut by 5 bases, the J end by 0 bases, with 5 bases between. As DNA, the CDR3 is TGTGCCTGGGCAGGCTCCTACGAGCAGTACTTC. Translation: CAWAGSYEQYF.

This chain's CDR3 is CASSQGPTKANYGYTF. The DNA of the CDR3 is TGCGCCAGCAGCCAAGGGCCGACCAAAGCTAACTATGGCTACACCTTC. The V call is TRBV4-1, the J call TRBJ1-2; no clear D gene. Germline V gene data show CDR1 as MGHRA and CDR2 as YSYEKL. This CDR3 comprises 16 residues. V was trimmed by 1 base and J by 0 bases, leaving 12 bases between them.

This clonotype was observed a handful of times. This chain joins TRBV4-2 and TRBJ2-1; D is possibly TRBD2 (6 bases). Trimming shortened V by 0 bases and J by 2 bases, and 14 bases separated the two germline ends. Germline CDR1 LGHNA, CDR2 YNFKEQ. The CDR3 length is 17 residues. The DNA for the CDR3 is TGTGCCAGCAGCCAAGATGGCACTGGCGGGACCTACAATGAGCAGTTCTTC. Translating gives CASSQDGTGGTYNEQFF.

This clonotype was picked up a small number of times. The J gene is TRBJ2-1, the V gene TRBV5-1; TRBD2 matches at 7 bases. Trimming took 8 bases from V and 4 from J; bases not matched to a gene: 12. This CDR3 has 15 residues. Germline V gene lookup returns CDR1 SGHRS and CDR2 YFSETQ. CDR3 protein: CASQRDASNYNEQFF. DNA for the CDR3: TGCGCCAGTCAGCGGGACGCAAGCAATTACAATGAGCAGTTCTTC. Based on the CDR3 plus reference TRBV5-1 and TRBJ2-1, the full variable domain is KAGVTQTPRYLIKTRGQQVTLSCSPISGHRSVSWYQQTPGQGLQFLFEYFSETQRNKGNFPGRFSGRQFSNSRSEMNVSTLELGDSALYLCASQRDASNYNEQFFGPGTRLTVL.

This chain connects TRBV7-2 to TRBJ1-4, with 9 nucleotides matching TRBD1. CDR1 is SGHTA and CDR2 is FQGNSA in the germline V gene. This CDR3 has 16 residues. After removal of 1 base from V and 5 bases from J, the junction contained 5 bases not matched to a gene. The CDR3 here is CASSLVAGTGNEKLFF. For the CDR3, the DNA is TGTGCCAGCAGCTTAGTGGCCGGGACAGGGAATGAAAAACTGTTTTTT.

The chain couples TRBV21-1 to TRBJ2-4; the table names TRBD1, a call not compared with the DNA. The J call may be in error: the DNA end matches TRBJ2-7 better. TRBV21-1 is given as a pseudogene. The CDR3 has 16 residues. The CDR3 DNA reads TGTGCCAGCAGCCCTCCCCAGGCGACAGGGCACTACGAGCAGTACTTC. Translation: CASSPPQATGHYEQYF.

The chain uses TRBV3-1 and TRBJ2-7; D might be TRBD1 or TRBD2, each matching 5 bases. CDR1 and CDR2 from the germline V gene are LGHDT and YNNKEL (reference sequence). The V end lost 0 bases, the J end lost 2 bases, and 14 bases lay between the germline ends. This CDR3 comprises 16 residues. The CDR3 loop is CASSQEGSGPTYEQYF. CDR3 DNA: TGTGCCAGCAGCCAAGAAGGGTCGGGACCCACCTACGAGCAGTACTTC.

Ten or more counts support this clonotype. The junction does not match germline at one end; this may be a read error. Written as DNA, the CDR3 is TGTGCCAGCAGTTTATTGGAGAACACTGAAGCTTTCTTT. It specifies CASSLLENTEAFF. The V and J genes are TRBV5-1 and TRBJ1-1; the D is unclear. CDR3 size: 13 residues. Germline V CDR1 and CDR2: SGHRS, YFSETQ.

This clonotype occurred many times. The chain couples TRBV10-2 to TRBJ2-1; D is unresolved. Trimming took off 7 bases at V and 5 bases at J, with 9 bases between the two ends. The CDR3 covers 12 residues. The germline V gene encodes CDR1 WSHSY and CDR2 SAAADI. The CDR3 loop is CASKNGDNEQFF. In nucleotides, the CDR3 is TGCGCCAGCAAAAACGGAGACAATGAGCAGTTCTTC.

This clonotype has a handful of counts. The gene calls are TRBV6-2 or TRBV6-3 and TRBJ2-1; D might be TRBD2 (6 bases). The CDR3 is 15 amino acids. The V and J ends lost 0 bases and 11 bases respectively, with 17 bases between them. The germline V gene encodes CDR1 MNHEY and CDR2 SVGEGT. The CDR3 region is CASSYSGAGSLQQFF. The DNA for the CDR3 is TGTGCCAGCAGTTACTCGGGCGCGGGGTCCCTACAGCAGTTCTTC.

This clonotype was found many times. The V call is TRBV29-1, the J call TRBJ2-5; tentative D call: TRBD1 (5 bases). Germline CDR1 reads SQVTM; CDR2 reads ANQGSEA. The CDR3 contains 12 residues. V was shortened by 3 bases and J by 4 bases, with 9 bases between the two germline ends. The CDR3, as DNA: TGCAGCGTTGATGTGGGGCCAGAGACCCAGTACTTC. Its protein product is CSVDVGPETQYF.

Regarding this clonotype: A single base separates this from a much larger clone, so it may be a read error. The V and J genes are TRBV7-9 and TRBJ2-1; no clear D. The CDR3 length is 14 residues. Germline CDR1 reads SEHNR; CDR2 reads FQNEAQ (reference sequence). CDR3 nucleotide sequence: TGTGCCAGCAGCTTAGGACTCCTCTACAGTGAGCAGTTCTTC. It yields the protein CASSLGLLYSEQFF. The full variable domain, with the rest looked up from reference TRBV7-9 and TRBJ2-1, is DTGVSQNPRHKITKRGQNVTFRCDPISEHNRLYWYRQTLGQGPEFLTYFQNEAQLEKSRLLSDRFSAERPKGSFSTLEIQRTEQGDSAMYLCASSLGLLYSEQFFGPGTRLTVL.

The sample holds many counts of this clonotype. For the CDR3, the DNA is TGCGCCAGCAGCCAAGAGGGACTAGCAGGGAGCGAGCAGTACTTC. It encodes CASSQEGLAGSEQYF. V and J are TRBV4-1 and TRBJ2-7, with 9 positions matching TRBD2. With V trimmed by 0 bases and J by 6 bases, 6 bases remained unmatched. Germline lookup yields CDR1 MGHRA and CDR2 YSYEKL. The CDR3 is 15 amino acids.